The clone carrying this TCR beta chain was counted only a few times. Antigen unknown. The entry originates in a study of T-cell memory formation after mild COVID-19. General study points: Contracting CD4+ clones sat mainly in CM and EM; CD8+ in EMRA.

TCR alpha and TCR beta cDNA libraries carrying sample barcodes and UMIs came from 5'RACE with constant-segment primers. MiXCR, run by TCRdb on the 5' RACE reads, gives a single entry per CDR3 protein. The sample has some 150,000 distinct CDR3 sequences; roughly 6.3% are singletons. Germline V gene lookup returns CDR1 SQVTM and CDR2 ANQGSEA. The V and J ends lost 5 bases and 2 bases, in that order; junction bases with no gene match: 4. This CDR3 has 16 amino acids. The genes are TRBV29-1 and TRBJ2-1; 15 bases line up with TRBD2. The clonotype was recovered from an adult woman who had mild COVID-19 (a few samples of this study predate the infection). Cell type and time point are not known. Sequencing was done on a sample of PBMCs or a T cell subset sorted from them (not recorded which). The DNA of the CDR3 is TGCAGCGTTAAGGGGACTAGCGGGAGGCCCTACAATGAGCAGTTCTTC. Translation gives CSVKGTSGRPYNEQFF.